Detailed here is one T cell receptor (beta chain). What it recognizes is unknown. The sample originates from a study of cytomegalovirus exposure and HLA in healthy donors. V was trimmed by 4 bases and J by 6 bases, leaving 9 bases between them. The germline CDR1 and CDR2 sequences are SQVTM and ANQGSEA. The CDR3 contains 11 residues. The PCR was carried out with 60 Vbeta primers and 13 Jbeta primers. This table comes from immunoSEQ multiplex PCR, and its TCRdb copy is limited to in-frame clones, with some not included. The sample records about 110,000 clones, 65% to 80% being singletons. Study-wide points: Presence/absence analyses took donor sequencing depth as roughly uniform. As a later analysis showed, several of the most significant clusters appeared to be linked to common viral pathogens.

Sample: PBMCs. This clonotype was sampled from a woman in her fifties or sixties in good health and CMV-seropositive. The chain uses TRBV29-1 and TRBJ1-2; D is perhaps TRBD1 (6 bases). In DNA form, the CDR3 reads TGCAGCGTTGGGACAGTAGATGGCTACACCTTC. It yields the protein CSVGTVDGYTF.